These T cell receptor beta chains were read from a single sample in a study of blood T cell repertoires in COVID-19. TCRdb's table, derived via immunoSEQ multiplex PCR, lists solely in-frame clones and lacks some. This table holds 250,000 to 400,000 clones, around 87% found once. Source material: PBMCs or T cells enriched from blood (not recorded which). The source of these receptors is a woman aged 30 to 39 who had recovered from COVID-19. CDR3s include the opening cysteine and the closing phenylalanine or tryptophan. The D gene is left open where the match is weak.

>NA|TRBV19|TRBJ1-5
CASSMAGTQPQHF
TGTGCCAGTAGTATGGCAGGAACTCAGCCCCAGCATTTT
>TRBD1|TRBV7-9|TRBJ2-7
CASSLRGDSRRYEQYF
TGTGCCAGCAGCCTCAGAGGGGACAGCCGACGGTACGAGCAGTACTTC
>TRBD2|TRBV9|TRBJ2-3
CASTVGRGDGDTQYF
TGTGCCAGCACGGTGGGGCGGGGGGATGGAGATACGCAGTATTTT
>NA|TRBV18|TRBJ1-3
CASSPGGSGNTIYF
TGTGCCAGCTCCCCGGGGGGCTCTGGAAACACCATATATTTT
>TRBD1|TRBV7-2|TRBJ2-2
CASKPWGTANTGELFF
TGTGCCAGCAAACCCTGGGGGACAGCGAACACCGGGGAGCTGTTTTTT
>TRBD1|TRBV15|TRBJ2-2
CATSRWTGYTGELFF
TGTGCCACCAGCAGATGGACAGGGTACACCGGGGAGCTGTTTTTT
>TRBD2|TRBV7-2|TRBJ2-7
CASSTGTSGAGGEQYF
TGTGCCAGCAGCACAGGGACTAGCGGGGCCGGAGGTGAGCAGTACTTC
>NA|TRBV28|TRBJ1-2
CASMGLGYGYTF
TGTGCCAGCATGGGACTGGGCTATGGCTACACCTTC
>NA|TRBV7-2|TRBJ1-2
CASSSHAPGVGGYTF
TGTGCCAGCAGCTCCCACGCGCCAGGGGTAGGTGGCTACACCTTC
>TRBD2|TRBV5-6|TRBJ2-5
CASSWTSGETQYF
TGTGCCAGCAGCTGGACTAGCGGAGAGACCCAGTACTTC
>TRBD2|TRBV19|TRBJ2-3
CASAPSVSGGQSLTDTQYF
TGTGCCAGTGCTCCGTCGGTAAGCGGGGGCCAAAGTCTCACAGATACGCAGTATTTT
>NA|TRBV9|TRBJ1-1
CASSVGGGAGVLGRNTEAFF
TGTGCCAGCAGCGTAGGGGGAGGGGCCGGAGTACTGGGAAGGAACACTGAAGCTTTCTTT